Listed below are T cell receptor beta chains from one sample, sequenced in a study of cytomegalovirus exposure and HLA in healthy donors. Generated by immunoSEQ multiplex PCR, the TCRdb table keeps only in-frame clones and is missing some. The sample lists 170,000 or so clones, 77% seen once, with about 1.5% in the top ten. Sequencing was done on a sample of PBMCs. The receptors were sampled from a woman in her 30s in good health and CMV-seronegative. Each CDR3 is given without its conserved first and last residue. The D gene is left open where the match is weak.

d_call	j_call	v_call	cdr3_length	cdr3_aa
.	TRBJ1-1	TRBV7-9	13	ASSWTNLRDTEAF
.	TRBJ1-5	TRBV12-2	15	ASRLPLTRYSNQPQH
TRBD1	TRBJ2-7	TRBV6-5	12	ASSYNRGRYEQY
TRBD1	TRBJ2-1	TRBV7-9	15	ASSLSRDRGSYNEQF
.	TRBJ1-1	TRBV19	12	ASSPTTENTEAF
.	TRBJ2-7	TRBV30	12	AWSLLRGHYEQY
TRBD1	TRBJ2-7	TRBV19	12	ASSIRDSSYEQY
.	TRBJ1-5	TRBV2	11	ASTGQHNQPQH
.	TRBJ1-2	TRBV5-1	12	ASSASRGNYGYT
.	TRBJ1-2	TRBV15	12	ATSRDYNEGGYT
.	TRBJ1-5	TRBV30	12	AWSVRQANQPQH